This is a list of T cell receptor beta chains from one sample in a study of Graves' ophthalmopathy and Graves' hyperthyroidism. Via MiXCR, TCRdb re-called the multiplex PCR reads, giving one row per CDR3 protein. The repertoire holds around 1.1 million distinct CDR3 sequences, with 35% to 45% as singletons. The material sequenced was peripheral blood or thyroid tissue (not recorded which). Source of these receptors: an adult man with Graves' hyperthyroidism. Each CDR3 is given with its conserved first and last residue. D genes are given only for firm matches. For some rows the clone size is stated as once, few or many, or as a class when expanded; others skip it.

V gene: TRBV7-2
J gene: TRBJ2-5
D gene: -
clone size: -
CDR3 DNA: TGTGCCAGCAGCTTCATGCGCGAGACCCAGTACTTC
CDR3 protein: CASSFMRETQYF

V gene: TRBV15
J gene: TRBJ1-6
D gene: -
clone size: many
CDR3 DNA: TGTGCCACCAGCAGGGTCAGGCAGGGTAATTCACCCCTCCACTTT
CDR3 protein: CATSRVRQGNSPLHF

V gene: TRBV28
J gene: TRBJ2-7
D gene: -
clone size: -
CDR3 DNA: TGTGCCAGCAGTTCAGGGGCCTTGTCGGCGCAGTACTTC
CDR3 protein: CASSSGALSAQYF

V gene: TRBV29-1
J gene: TRBJ2-2
D gene: -
clone size: many
CDR3 DNA: TGCAGCGCCCCTGGAGGCACCGGGGAGCTGTTTTTT
CDR3 protein: CSAPGGTGELFF

V gene: TRBV7-2
J gene: TRBJ1-1
D gene: TRBD1
clone size: many
CDR3 DNA: TGTGCCAGCAGCTTAGAGGGGGCGGGCCTTGGCACTGAAGCTTTCTTT
CDR3 protein: CASSLEGAGLGTEAFF

V gene: TRBV20-1
J gene: TRBJ2-6
D gene: -
clone size: -
CDR3 DNA: TGCAGTGCCCAACCTTCGGGACTGCTCTCTGGGGCCAACGTCCTGACTTTC
CDR3 protein: CSAQPSGLLSGANVLTF

V gene: TRBV6-5
J gene: TRBJ2-7
D gene: TRBD1
clone size: few
CDR3 DNA: TGTGCCAGCAGTTACGGACAGGGGGTCGACGAGCAGTACTTC
CDR3 protein: CASSYGQGVDEQYF

V gene: TRBV5-1
J gene: TRBJ2-2
D gene: -
clone size: many
CDR3 DNA: TGCGCCAGCGAGGAAGCCGGGGAGCTGTTTTTT
CDR3 protein: CASEEAGELFF

V gene: TRBV5-1
J gene: TRBJ2-7
D gene: -
clone size: many
CDR3 DNA: TGCGCCAGCAGCCCCAGGGGAGGGGACTCCTACGAGCAGTACTTC
CDR3 protein: CASSPRGGDSYEQYF

V gene: TRBV29-1
J gene: TRBJ1-3
D gene: -
clone size: -
CDR3 DNA: TGCAGCGTCGGGGGGCCAGGGCAAACTGGAAACACCATATATTTT
CDR3 protein: CSVGGPGQTGNTIYF

V gene: TRBV24-1
J gene: TRBJ1-6
D gene: -
clone size: many
CDR3 DNA: TGTGCCACCAGTACACCAGGGATGGGTTGGGTGAGGAATTCACCCCTCCACTTT
CDR3 protein: CATSTPGMGWVRNSPLHF

V gene: TRBV10-2
J gene: TRBJ2-1
D gene: -
clone size: few
CDR3 DNA: TGCGCCAGCAGAACAAGCGGATCCAATGAGCAGTTCTTC
CDR3 protein: CASRTSGSNEQFF

V gene: TRBV15
J gene: TRBJ2-1
D gene: -
clone size: -
CDR3 DNA: TGTGCCACCGGCGAAAACGGGGTTTCCTACAATGAGCAGTTCTTC
CDR3 protein: CATGENGVSYNEQFF

V gene: TRBV5-1
J gene: TRBJ1-1
D gene: -
clone size: many
CDR3 DNA: TGCGCCAGCAGTGATCAGATGAACACTGAAGCTTTCTTT
CDR3 protein: CASSDQMNTEAFF

V gene: TRBV15
J gene: TRBJ2-2
D gene: -
clone size: -
CDR3 DNA: TGTGCCACCAGCAGGACAGATAACACCGGGGAGCTGTTTTTT
CDR3 protein: CATSRTDNTGELFF

V gene: TRBV7-2
J gene: TRBJ2-7
D gene: -
clone size: few
CDR3 DNA: TGTGCCAGCAGCTTACAGGGAGCTCAGCCCCAGCAGTACTTC
CDR3 protein: CASSLQGAQPQQYF

V gene: TRBV5-6
J gene: TRBJ2-5
D gene: TRBD2
clone size: many
CDR3 DNA: TGTGCCAGCAGCTTGGGGATAAACAGAAAGCGGGGCCCGCCACAGTACTTC
CDR3 protein: CASSLGINRKRGPPQYF

V gene: TRBV25-1
J gene: TRBJ1-3
D gene: -
clone size: -
CDR3 DNA: TGTGCCAGCAGTGTGGAGACTGGAAACACCATATATTTT
CDR3 protein: CASSVETGNTIYF

V gene: TRBV6-5
J gene: TRBJ2-6
D gene: -
clone size: -
CDR3 DNA: TGTGCCAGCAGGTCATTGGGCAAAACTCGCTCTGGGGCCAACGTCCTGACTTTC
CDR3 protein: CASRSLGKTRSGANVLTF

V gene: TRBV9
J gene: TRBJ1-5
D gene: -
clone size: once
CDR3 DNA: TGTGCCAGCAGCGTTGAAACTGGGGACCAGCCCCAGCATTTT
CDR3 protein: CASSVETGDQPQHF

V gene: TRBV11-2
J gene: TRBJ1-2
D gene: -
clone size: many
CDR3 DNA: TGTGCCAGCAGCTTCTCCGGTCTCACGGGGGGCGATAACTATGGCTACACCTTC
CDR3 protein: CASSFSGLTGGDNYGYTF

V gene: TRBV10-3
J gene: TRBJ2-7
D gene: TRBD1
clone size: many
CDR3 DNA: TGTGCCATCAGTGCCGGGACAGGGGGCAGGGTCTACGAGCAGTACTTC
CDR3 protein: CAISAGTGGRVYEQYF

V gene: TRBV7-6
J gene: TRBJ2-7
D gene: -
clone size: many
CDR3 DNA: TGTGCCAGCAGCGGTCGAGGGGAACCGGCCGAGCAGTACTTC
CDR3 protein: CASSGRGEPAEQYF

V gene: TRBV20-1
J gene: TRBJ2-5
D gene: TRBD1
clone size: -
CDR3 DNA: TGCAGTGTTAAGGGGACAGCGACCCAGTACTTC
CDR3 protein: CSVKGTATQYF

V gene: TRBV7-8
J gene: TRBJ1-5
D gene: TRBD1
clone size: many
CDR3 DNA: TGTGCCAGCAGCTCTTCCTCGGGACAGGGCCATCAGCCCCAGCATTTT
CDR3 protein: CASSSSSGQGHQPQHF

V gene: TRBV15
J gene: TRBJ2-6
D gene: -
clone size: many
CDR3 DNA: TGTGCCACCAGCAGAGACAGGGCTGGGGCCAACGTCCTGACTTTC
CDR3 protein: CATSRDRAGANVLTF

V gene: TRBV10-2
J gene: TRBJ1-2
D gene: TRBD1
clone size: many
CDR3 DNA: TGCGCCAGCAGTGAGCAGGGGGCTAAAGATGGCTACACCTTC
CDR3 protein: CASSEQGAKDGYTF

V gene: TRBV25-1
J gene: TRBJ2-7
D gene: TRBD2
clone size: few
CDR3 DNA: TGTGCCAGTAGTATCATCGGGACTAGGAAGTACGAGCAGTACTTC
CDR3 protein: CASSIIGTRKYEQYF

V gene: TRBV9
J gene: TRBJ2-2
D gene: TRBD2
clone size: few
CDR3 DNA: TGTGCCAGCAGCCTCAACCCCCTAGCGGGAGAAGGCGGGGAGCTGTTTTTT
CDR3 protein: CASSLNPLAGEGGELFF

V gene: TRBV12-3/TRBV12-4
J gene: TRBJ1-1
D gene: -
clone size: -
CDR3 DNA: TGTGCCAGCAGGGCGAACAGAGGGGGTGAAGCTTTCTTT
CDR3 protein: CASRANRGGEAFF

V gene: TRBV5-1
J gene: TRBJ1-1
D gene: -
clone size: many
CDR3 DNA: TGCGCCAGCAGCTCTTGGGGGGCGTTGAACACTGAAGCTTTCTTT
CDR3 protein: CASSSWGALNTEAFF

V gene: TRBV9
J gene: TRBJ2-3
D gene: TRBD2
clone size: -
CDR3 DNA: TGTGCCAGCAGCGTGGGACTAGCGGGAAAACGTAGCACAGATACGCAGTATTTT
CDR3 protein: CASSVGLAGKRSTDTQYF

V gene: TRBV7-9
J gene: TRBJ2-7
D gene: TRBD1
clone size: many
CDR3 DNA: TGTGCCAGCAGCCTTACCGGGACAGCACCAGAGGAGTACTTC
CDR3 protein: CASSLTGTAPEEYF

V gene: TRBV20-1
J gene: TRBJ2-5
D gene: -
clone size: many
CDR3 DNA: TGCAGTGCTACCCCCGTACCGCCCTTCAAAGAGACCCAGTACTTC
CDR3 protein: CSATPVPPFKETQYF

V gene: TRBV2
J gene: TRBJ2-5
D gene: -
clone size: few
CDR3 DNA: TGTGCCAGCAGCCGAGCGTGGGGCAGGGAAGAGACCCAGTACTTC
CDR3 protein: CASSRAWGREETQYF

V gene: TRBV10-3
J gene: TRBJ1-2
D gene: -
clone size: many
CDR3 DNA: TGTGCCATTCCCCACTGGGACTATGGCTACACCTTC
CDR3 protein: CAIPHWDYGYTF

V gene: TRBV29-1
J gene: TRBJ1-2
D gene: TRBD1
clone size: once
CDR3 DNA: TGCAGCTCGGGACAGGGGGCGCATGGCTACACCTTC
CDR3 protein: CSSGQGAHGYTF

V gene: TRBV19
J gene: TRBJ2-2
D gene: -
clone size: once
CDR3 DNA: TGTGCCAGTAGTATACAAGGGGCTTGGGCCGGGGAGCTGTTTTTT
CDR3 protein: CASSIQGAWAGELFF

V gene: TRBV7-9
J gene: TRBJ2-2
D gene: -
clone size: -
CDR3 DNA: TGTGCCAGCAGACCGAGTCCGACAGGCCAAAACACCGGGAAGCTGTTTTTT
CDR3 protein: CASRPSPTGQNTGKLFF

V gene: TRBV19
J gene: TRBJ1-5
D gene: TRBD1
clone size: -
CDR3 DNA: TGTGCCAGCAGCCCGGGACAGAGAGAGACCCAGCATTTT
CDR3 protein: CASSPGQRETQHF